This T cell receptor beta chain was observed in a study of CD8 T cells in ankylosing spondylitis. Libraries for TCR beta were made by quantitative 5'-RACE with molecular barcodes. TCRdb analysed the 5' RACE reads with MiXCR anew, one entry per CDR3 protein. Among approximately 290,000 distinct CDR3 sequences listed, less than 25% were seen once. This clonotype was recorded a few times. Trimming shortened V by 2 bases and J by 12 bases, and 5 bases separated the two germline ends. This CDR3 is 10 amino acids long. The rearrangement joins TRBV12-3 or TRBV12-4 to TRBJ2-1; D ambiguous. Sequencing input: blood, either unsorted or a sorted T cell fraction (not recorded which). This receptor was identified in a female donor with ankylosing spondylitis or in good health (not recorded which). CDR3 residues: CASSLHRQFF. The DNA for the CDR3 is TGTGCCAGCAGTTTACACAGGCAGTTCTTC.